The 26 T cell receptor beta chains below come from one sample, sequenced in a study of identical twins (dated by TCRdb to 2016 to 2017). Receptors were amplified or captured by 5' RACE. The listed sequencing device is Illumina HiSeq 2000. TCRdb handled the public reads itself, with Q25 trimming in fastp and clone calling in MiXCR, and kept productive beta chains. For every CDR3 protein sequence, its rows merge into one entry that carries the most common genes and DNA. This sample comprises fewer than 800,000 distinct CDR3 sequences, just over 7% of them detected only once. The biggest ten clones account for over 1.5% of the sample. These data are also associated with another study on yellow fever vaccine responses in identical twins.

The sample consisted of PBMCs. The receptors were sampled from a woman younger than 30 in good health.

This chain links TRBV14 with TRBJ2-3; no clear D gene. Germline V gene sequence: CDR1 SGHDN, CDR2 FVKESK. This CDR3 is built from 20 residues. V was pared by 2 bases and J by 4 bases, with 28 bases between. The DNA for the CDR3 is TGTGCCAGCAGCCAACGAATTGGGCCCTTGGAAGGGAAGGAAGCAGATACGCAGTATTTT. This translates into CASSQRIGPLEGKEADTQYF.

This clonotype was found a few times. This chain connects TRBV5-5 to TRBJ1-1; unclear D gene. V lost 3 bases and J 1 base, leaving 10 bases between the germline ends. This CDR3 contains 14 residues. CDR1 SGHKS and CDR2 YYEKEE come from the germline V gene (reference sequence). In DNA, the CDR3 is TGTGCCAGCAGCTCGGACCTAGGGAACACTGAAGCTTTCTTT. Translated, it gives CASSSDLGNTEAFF.

V is TRBV3-1 and J is TRBJ2-2; no clear D gene. The germline V gene encodes CDR1 LGHDT and CDR2 YNNKEL (reference sequence). The CDR3 spans 15 residues. With 11 bases removed from V and 1 base from J, the gap between germline ends came to 17 bases. The CDR3 reads CACCQENQNTGELFF. CDR3 DNA: TGTGCCTGCTGCCAAGAGAACCAGAACACCGGGGAGCTGTTTTTT.

This clonotype was counted only a few times. The rearrangement uses TRBV28 and TRBJ2-1; 12 positions agree with TRBD2. CDR1 is MDHEN, CDR2 SYDVKM, per germline. V gave up 6 bases and J gave up 9 bases; unmatched junction bases: 12. The CDR3 is 16 amino acids. The CDR3 nucleotides read TGTGCCAGCAGCTCCGATCTGGGACTAGCGGGCACTGAGCAGTTCTTC. This gives the protein CASSSDLGLAGTEQFF.

The chain carries TRBV29-1 and TRBJ2-1, with D possibly matching TRBD2 (6 bases). This CDR3 comprises 13 residues. The germline V and J ends were trimmed by 4 bases and 2 bases, with 9 bases remaining between them. The germline gives CDR1 SQVTM, CDR2 ANQGSEA. As DNA, the CDR3 is TGCAGCGTTGTACTAGCAGCCTACAATGAGCAGTTCTTC. It codes for CSVVLAAYNEQFF.

The chain recombines TRBV7-2 with TRBJ2-4; D is unclear. The CDR3 runs 13 residues. CDR1 is SGHTA and CDR2 is FQGNSA in the germline V gene. The V gene lost 3 bases and the J gene lost 7 bases, with 10 bases spanning the gap. The CDR3 DNA sequence: TGTGCCAGCAGCTTTGCGGCAGACAACATTCAGTACTTC. Encoded protein: CASSFAADNIQYF.

This chain connects TRBV20-1 to TRBJ1-1; a possible D gene is TRBD1 (5 bases). Trimming shortened V by 3 bases and J by 5 bases, and 19 bases separated the two germline ends. Germline CDR1 reads DFQATT; CDR2 reads SNEGSKA (reference sequence). The CDR3 is 15 residues long. This CDR3 reads CSASHPLGERTEAFF. Written as DNA, the CDR3 is TGCAGTGCTAGTCACCCCCTAGGGGAGAGAACTGAAGCTTTCTTT.

This clonotype was picked up a small number of times. This chain links TRBV5-1 with TRBJ2-5, with 7 bases fitting TRBD1. Germline assignment: CDR1 SGHRS and CDR2 YFSETQ. V trimming: 6 bases; J trimming: 1 base; junction bases outside the gene matches: 9. The CDR3 loop spans 15 amino acids. The CDR3 region is CASKYPTGSQETQYF. In DNA form, the CDR3 reads TGCGCCAGCAAATACCCGACAGGGAGCCAAGAGACCCAGTACTTC.

This clonotype was seen at least ten times. This chain connects TRBV12-3 or TRBV12-4 to TRBJ2-3; D call uncertain. The CDR3 covers 11 residues. V dropped 10 bases and J dropped 6 bases, with 11 bases sitting between them. The CDR3, as DNA: TGTGCCATCCTCGTGCAGGATACGCAGTATTTT. This gives the protein CAILVQDTQYF.

Points on this clonotype: A much larger clone is a single base away; this may be a read error. The chain employs TRBV12-3 or TRBV12-4 and TRBJ2-4; D is perhaps TRBD2 (5 bases). This CDR3 contains 15 residues. The CDR3 region is CASSDEGIAKNVQYF. The CDR3 region has the DNA TGTGCCAGCTCAGACGAGGGCATAGCCAAAAACGTTCAGTACTTC.

This clonotype appeared many times. The V call is TRBV21-1, the J call TRBJ2-1; no DNA check was done on the table's D call, TRBD2. TRBV21-1 is a known pseudogene. CDR3 length: 18 amino acids. The CDR3 DNA reads TGTGCCAGCGGCACAGAGAGGGAGGTATTTAGCTCCTACAATGAGCAGTTCTTC. Its translation is CASGTEREVFSSYNEQFF.

At least ten counts were recorded for this clonotype. The rearrangement joins TRBV5-1 to TRBJ1-5; D is uncertain. V gave up 1 base and J gave up 1 base, with 9 bases separating them. Germline loops: CDR1 SGHRS, CDR2 YFSETQ. The CDR3 sequence is 15 residues long. In nucleotides, the CDR3 is TGCGCCAGCAGCTTGACGGCAGGAAGCAATCAGCCCCAGCATTTT. Protein: CASSLTAGSNQPQHF.

The sample holds many counts of this clonotype. The chain carries TRBV24-1 and TRBJ2-5, with D possibly being TRBD1 (6 bases). V shed 1 base and J shed 3 bases, with 17 bases lying between them. Looked up from germline, CDR1 is KGHDR and CDR2 is SFDVKD. The CDR3 totals 17 residues. The CDR3 here is CATSDFSRHKGEETQYF. The CDR3 nucleotides read TGTGCCACCAGTGATTTTTCCCGTCATAAGGGGGAAGAGACCCAGTACTTC.

This clonotype has a count of ten or more. The chain has TRBV5-1 and TRBJ2-1; D is perhaps TRBD1 or TRBD2 (6 bases each). Germline V gives CDR1 SGHRS, CDR2 YFSETQ. The CDR3 extends over 15 amino acids. V shed 4 bases and J shed 6 bases, with 17 bases lying between them. Here the CDR3 DNA reads TGCGCCAGCAGCCTGGGGTCTAGGGGGGTCAATGAGCAGTTCTTC. Protein: CASSLGSRGVNEQFF.

This clonotype was observed many times. CDR3 sequence: CASSPQLVGGATDTQYF. The DNA of the CDR3 is TGCGCCAGCAGCCCCCAGCTAGTGGGGGGAGCCACAGATACGCAGTATTTT. The V and J genes are TRBV4-1 and TRBJ2-3; D possibly corresponds to TRBD2 (6 bases). V was shortened by 4 bases and J by 2 bases, with 19 bases between the two germline ends. The CDR3 has 17 residues. From germline, CDR1 is MGHRA and CDR2 YSYEKL.

V usage is TRBV12-3 or TRBV12-4 and J usage is TRBJ1-1; a possible D gene is TRBD1 (5 bases). The CDR3 consists of 15 residues. Trimming left V 3 bases short and J 4 bases short, with 15 bases between. DNA for the CDR3: TGTGCCAGCAGTTTTGGTGGGGGTCGGGTCACTGAAGCTTTCTTT. Protein product: CASSFGGGRVTEAFF.

This chain connects TRBV7-9 to TRBJ2-7, with D unclear. The germline V gene has CDR1 SEHNR and CDR2 FQNEAQ (reference sequence). V was trimmed by 5 bases and J by 4 bases, leaving 12 bases between them. This CDR3 region has 13 residues. The CDR3 here is CASSQEFRYEQYF. The CDR3 DNA sequence: TGTGCCAGCAGCCAAGAATTCCGGTACGAGCAGTACTTC.

The sample holds a few counts of this clonotype. This sequence joins TRBV10-3 and TRBJ1-1; no clear D gene. Germline V CDR1 and CDR2: ENHRY, SYGVKD. The CDR3 extends over 12 amino acids. Trimming removed 4 bases at V and 6 bases at J, with 9 bases between. CDR3 coding DNA: TGTGCCATCAGTGGGAATAGGGCTGAAGCTTTCTTT. The encoded protein is CAISGNRAEAFF.

This clonotype was seen many times. The chain uses TRBV3-1 and TRBJ2-1; D is possibly TRBD2 (6 bases). This CDR3 has 17 residues. Germline-derived CDR1 and CDR2 are LGHDT and YNNKEL (reference sequence). The V and J ends lost 0 bases and 5 bases respectively, with 17 bases between them. The CDR3 loop is CASSQERRDSFNNEQFF. The CDR3, as DNA: TGTGCCAGCAGCCAAGAGCGACGGGACTCCTTTAACAATGAGCAGTTCTTC.

V usage is TRBV27 and J usage is TRBJ2-7; 9 nucleotides match TRBD2. With 9 bases clipped from V and 3 bases from J, the junction kept 6 bases outside the gene matches. CDR3 length: 13 residues. Germline CDR1 reads MNHEY; CDR2 reads SMNVEV (reference sequence). CDR3: CASRSGGRYEQYF. For the CDR3, the DNA is TGTGCCAGTCGTAGCGGGGGCCGCTACGAGCAGTACTTC.

This rearrangement joins TRBV24-1 to TRBJ2-3; D is possibly TRBD2 (6 bases). The ends were cut back, 4 bases at V and 6 bases at J, with 19 bases in the middle. Germline lookup yields CDR1 KGHDR and CDR2 SFDVKD. There are 16 residues in the CDR3. The CDR3, as DNA: TGTGCCACCAGTGACCCTGGAGGGACGAAACAGGATACGCAGTATTTT. This codes for CATSDPGGTKQDTQYF.

This clonotype was seen many times. CDR3 sequence reads: CASSPGTLQFF. CDR3 DNA: TGTGCCAGCAGTCCCGGAACGCTCCAGTTCTTC. V gene TRBV12-3 or TRBV12-4 combines with J gene TRBJ2-1; no reliable D call. The CDR3 contains 11 residues. The V end was cut by 5 bases, the J end by 13 bases, with 12 bases between.

This chain links TRBV12-3 or TRBV12-4 with TRBJ2-6; a possible D gene is TRBD1 (6 bases). Deletions cut 11 bases from V and 2 bases from J, with 22 bases between. CDR3 length: 17 amino acids. The CDR3 sequence: CAFGYRTVGPGANVLTF. The CDR3 bases are TGTGCCTTCGGCTATCGGACAGTGGGCCCTGGGGCCAACGTCCTGACTTTC.

This clonotype showed up many times. The V and J genes are TRBV7-9 and TRBJ2-3, with 12 bases identical to TRBD2. Unmatched junction bases numbered 2, after V lost 4 bases and J lost 0 bases. The CDR3 sequence is 16 residues long. Germline V gives CDR1 SEHNR, CDR2 FQNEAQ (reference sequence). The DNA of the CDR3 is TGTGCCAGCAGCTATGGGACTAGCGGGAGCACAGATACGCAGTATTTT. It codes for CASSYGTSGSTDTQYF.

V usage is TRBV13 and J usage is TRBJ2-7; 10 positions agree with TRBD1. Germline loops: CDR1 PRHDT, CDR2 FYEKMQ (reference sequence). The CDR3 runs 15 residues. V shed 5 bases and J 0 bases; nucleotides not matched to a gene: 4. Here the CDR3 DNA reads TGTGCCAGCAGCGGAGGGACAGGGGACTCCTACGAGCAGTACTTC. Amino acids: CASSGGTGDSYEQYF.

This clonotype was seen ten or more times. The gene calls are TRBV7-9 and TRBJ2-7; no definite D call. The germline V and J ends were trimmed by 2 bases and 4 bases, with 9 bases remaining between them. Germline V gene sequence: CDR1 SEHNR, CDR2 FQNEAQ (reference sequence). The CDR3 extends over 13 amino acids. In DNA, the CDR3 is TGTGCCAGCAGCTTACAAAGGGTTTACGAGCAGTACTTC. Amino acid sequence: CASSLQRVYEQYF.